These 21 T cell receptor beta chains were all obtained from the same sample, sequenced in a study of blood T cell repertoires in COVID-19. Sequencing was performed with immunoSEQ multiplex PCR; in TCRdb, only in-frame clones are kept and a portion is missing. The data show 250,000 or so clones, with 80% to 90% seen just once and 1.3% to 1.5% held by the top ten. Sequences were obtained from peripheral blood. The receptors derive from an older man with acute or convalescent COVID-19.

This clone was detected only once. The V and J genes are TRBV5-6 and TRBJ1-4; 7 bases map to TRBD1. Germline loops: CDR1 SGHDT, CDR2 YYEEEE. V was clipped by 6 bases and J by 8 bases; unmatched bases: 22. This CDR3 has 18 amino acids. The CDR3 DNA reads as TGTGCCAGCAACCCTTTAGAGGGGGCTCATCGGTTATGGGAAAAACTGTTTTTT. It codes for CASNPLEGAHRLWEKLFF.

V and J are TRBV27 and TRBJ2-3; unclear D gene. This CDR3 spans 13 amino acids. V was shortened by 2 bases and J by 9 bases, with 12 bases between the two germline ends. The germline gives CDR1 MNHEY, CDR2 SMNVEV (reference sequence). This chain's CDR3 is CASSLTRGRTQYF. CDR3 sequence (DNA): TGTGCCAGCAGTTTAACGAGAGGAAGGACGCAGTATTTT.

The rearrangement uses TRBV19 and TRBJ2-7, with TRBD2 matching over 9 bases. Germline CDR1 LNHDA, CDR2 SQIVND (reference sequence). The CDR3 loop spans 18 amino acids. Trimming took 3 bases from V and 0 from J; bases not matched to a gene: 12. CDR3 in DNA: TGTGCCAGTAGTATGCTACTAGCGGGTATCTCGAGCTCCTACGAGCAGTACTTC. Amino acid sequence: CASSMLLAGISSSYEQYF.

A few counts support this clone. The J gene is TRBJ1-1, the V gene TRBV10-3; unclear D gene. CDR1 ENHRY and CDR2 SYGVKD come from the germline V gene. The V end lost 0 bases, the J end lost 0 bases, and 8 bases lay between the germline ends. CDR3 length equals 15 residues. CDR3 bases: TGTGCCATCAGTGAGTCGCAGGACTTGAACACTGAAGCTTTCTTT. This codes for CAISESQDLNTEAFF.

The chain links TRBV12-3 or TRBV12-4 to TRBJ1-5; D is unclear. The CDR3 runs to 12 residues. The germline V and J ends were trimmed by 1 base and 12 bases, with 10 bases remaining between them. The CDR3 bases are TGTGCCAGCAGTTTAGGAGGGCGGTTCCAGCATTTT. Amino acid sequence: CASSLGGRFQHF.

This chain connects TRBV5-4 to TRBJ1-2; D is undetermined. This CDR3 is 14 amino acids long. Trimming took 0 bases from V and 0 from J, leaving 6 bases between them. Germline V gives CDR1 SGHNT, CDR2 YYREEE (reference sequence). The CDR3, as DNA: TGTGCCAGCAGCTTGGAGTCAGCTAACTATGGCTACACCTTC. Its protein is CASSLESANYGYTF.

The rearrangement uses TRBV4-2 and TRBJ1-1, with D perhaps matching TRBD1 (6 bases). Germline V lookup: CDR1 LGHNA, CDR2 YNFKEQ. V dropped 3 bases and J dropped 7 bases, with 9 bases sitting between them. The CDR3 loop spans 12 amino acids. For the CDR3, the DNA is TGTGCCAGCAGCCACAGGGGAATTGAAGCTTTCTTT. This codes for CASSHRGIEAFF.

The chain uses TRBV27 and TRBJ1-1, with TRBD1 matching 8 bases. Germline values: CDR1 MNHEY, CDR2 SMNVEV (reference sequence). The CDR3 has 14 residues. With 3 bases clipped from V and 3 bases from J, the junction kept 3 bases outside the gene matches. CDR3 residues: CASSLVDRDTEAFF. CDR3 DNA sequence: TGTGCCAGCAGTTTGGTGGACAGGGACACTGAAGCTTTCTTT.

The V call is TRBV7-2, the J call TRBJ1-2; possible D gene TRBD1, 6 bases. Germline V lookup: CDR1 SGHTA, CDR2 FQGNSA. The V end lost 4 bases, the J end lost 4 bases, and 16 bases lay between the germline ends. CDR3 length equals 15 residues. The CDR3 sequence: CASSSPRGGGYGYTF. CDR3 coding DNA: TGTGCCAGCAGCTCACCCAGGGGAGGGGGCTATGGCTACACCTTC.

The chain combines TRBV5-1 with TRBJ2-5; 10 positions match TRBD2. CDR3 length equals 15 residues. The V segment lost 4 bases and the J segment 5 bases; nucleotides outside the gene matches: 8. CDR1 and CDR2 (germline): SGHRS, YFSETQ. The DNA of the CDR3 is TGCGCCAGCAGCGAAGCGGGAGGGCCTGTTGAGACCCAGTACTTC. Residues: CASSEAGGPVETQYF.

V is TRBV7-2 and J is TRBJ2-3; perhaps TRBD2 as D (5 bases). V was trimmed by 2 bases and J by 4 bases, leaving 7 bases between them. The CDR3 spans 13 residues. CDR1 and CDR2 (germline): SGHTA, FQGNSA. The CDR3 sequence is CASSLPGSDTQYF. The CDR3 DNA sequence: TGTGCCAGCAGCTTACCGGGGTCAGATACGCAGTATTTT.

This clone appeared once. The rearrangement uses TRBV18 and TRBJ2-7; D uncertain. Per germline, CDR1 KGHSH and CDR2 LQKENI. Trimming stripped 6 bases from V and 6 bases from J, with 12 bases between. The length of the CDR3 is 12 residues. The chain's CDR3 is CASSLRGVEQYF. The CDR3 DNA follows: TGTGCCAGCTCGCTACGTGGTGTCGAGCAGTACTTC.

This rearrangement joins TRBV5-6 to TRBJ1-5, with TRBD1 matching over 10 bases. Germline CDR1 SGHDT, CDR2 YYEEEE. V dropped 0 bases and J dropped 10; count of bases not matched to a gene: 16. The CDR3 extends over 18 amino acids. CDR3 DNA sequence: TGTGCCAGCAGCTTGGGAGCAGCCGGGACAGGGGCCGGAGGTCCCCAGCATTTT. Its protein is CASSLGAAGTGAGGPQHF.

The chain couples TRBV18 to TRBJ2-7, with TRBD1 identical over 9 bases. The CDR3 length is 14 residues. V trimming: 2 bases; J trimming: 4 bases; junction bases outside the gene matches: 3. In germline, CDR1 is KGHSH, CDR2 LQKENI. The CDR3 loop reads CASSPGTGLYEQYF. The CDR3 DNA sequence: TGTGCCAGCTCACCAGGGACAGGGTTGTACGAGCAGTACTTC.

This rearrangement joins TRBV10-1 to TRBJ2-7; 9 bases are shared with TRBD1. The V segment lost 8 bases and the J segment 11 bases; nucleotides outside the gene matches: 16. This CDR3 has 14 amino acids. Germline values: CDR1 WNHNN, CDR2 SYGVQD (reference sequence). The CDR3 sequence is CASGRDRDYGSEYF. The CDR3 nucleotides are TGCGCCAGCGGACGGGACAGGGACTACGGGTCAGAGTACTTC.

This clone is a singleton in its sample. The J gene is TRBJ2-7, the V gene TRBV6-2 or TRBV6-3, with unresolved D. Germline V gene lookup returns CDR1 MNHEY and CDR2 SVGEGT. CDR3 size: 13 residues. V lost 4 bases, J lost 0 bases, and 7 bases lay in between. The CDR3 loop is CASSLTSSYEQYF. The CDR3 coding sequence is TGTGCCAGCAGTTTAACGAGCTCCTACGAGCAGTACTTC.

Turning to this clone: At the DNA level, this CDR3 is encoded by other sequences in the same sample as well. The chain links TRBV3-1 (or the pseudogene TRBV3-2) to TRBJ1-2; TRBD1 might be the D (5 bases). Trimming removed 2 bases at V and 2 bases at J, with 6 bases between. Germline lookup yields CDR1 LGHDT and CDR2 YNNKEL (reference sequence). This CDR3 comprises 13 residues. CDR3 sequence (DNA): TGTGCCAGCAGCCAACAGGGAAACTATGGCTACACCTTC. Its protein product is CASSQQGNYGYTF.

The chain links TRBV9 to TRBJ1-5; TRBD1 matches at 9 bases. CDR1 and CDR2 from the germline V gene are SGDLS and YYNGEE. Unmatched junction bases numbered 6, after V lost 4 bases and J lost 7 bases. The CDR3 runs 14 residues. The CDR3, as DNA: TGTGCCAGCAGCCCAACAGGGACAGGGCAGCCCCAGCATTTT. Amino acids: CASSPTGTGQPQHF.

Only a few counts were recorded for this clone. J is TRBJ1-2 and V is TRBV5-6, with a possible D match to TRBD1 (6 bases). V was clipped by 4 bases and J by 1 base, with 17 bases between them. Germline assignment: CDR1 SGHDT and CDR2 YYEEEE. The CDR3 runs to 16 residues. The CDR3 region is CASSRRTGPINYGYTF. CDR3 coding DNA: TGTGCCAGCAGCCGTCGTACAGGGCCGATTAACTATGGCTACACCTTC.

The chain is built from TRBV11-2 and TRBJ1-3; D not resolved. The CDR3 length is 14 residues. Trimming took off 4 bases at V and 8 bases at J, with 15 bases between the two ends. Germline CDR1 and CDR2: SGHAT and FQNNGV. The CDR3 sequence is CASSSDAAGDTIYF. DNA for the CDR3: TGTGCCAGCAGCTCAGACGCTGCCGGAGACACCATATATTTT.

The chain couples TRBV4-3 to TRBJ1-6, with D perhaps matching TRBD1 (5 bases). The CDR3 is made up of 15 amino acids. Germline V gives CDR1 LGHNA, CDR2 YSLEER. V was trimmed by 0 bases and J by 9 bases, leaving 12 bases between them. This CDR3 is CASSQDVGVGSPLHF. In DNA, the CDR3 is TGCGCCAGCAGCCAAGATGTAGGGGTTGGTTCACCCCTCCACTTT.